This is a list of T cell receptor beta chains from one sample in a study of cytomegalovirus exposure and HLA in healthy donors. Profiled with immunoSEQ multiplex PCR; TCRdb holds only in-frame clones, not every one. The sample consists of some 93,000 clones, around 10% of them appearing once. Sequencing input: PBMCs. These receptors all come from a man in his fifties or sixties in good health and CMV-seropositive. Each CDR3 is given with its conserved first and last residue. D genes are given only for firm matches. A row's size may be missing; if present it is once, few, many or a size class.

>TRBD1|few|TRBJ2-3|TRBV9
CASSAHRGSTDTQYF
TGTGCCAGCAGCGCCCACAGGGGAAGCACAGATACGCAGTATTTT
>TRBD2|.|TRBJ2-1|TRBV7-2
CASSLAPSGSLIFYNEQFF
TGTGCCAGCAGCTTAGCCCCTAGCGGGAGCTTGATATTCTACAATGAGCAGTTCTTC
>.|.|TRBJ2-3|TRBV6-4
CASSMTRSSGPDTQYF
TGTGCCAGCAGTATGACTAGATCCTCGGGCCCAGATACGCAGTATTTT
>.|few|TRBJ2-1|TRBV11-2
CASRGGPNNEQFF
TGTGCCAGCAGGGGCGGGCCCAACAATGAGCAGTTCTTC
>TRBD1|few|TRBJ2-7|TRBV9
CASSPGQGYEQYF
TGTGCCAGCAGCCCCGGACAGGGCTACGAGCAGTACTTC
>TRBD1|.|TRBJ2-3|TRBV9
CASSVTTGGLLEDTQYF
TGTGCCAGCAGCGTCACGACAGGGGGCTTGTTGGAAGATACGCAGTATTTT
>TRBD2|few|TRBJ2-7|TRBV28
CASSSAPLAGEQYF
TGTGCCAGCAGCTCCGCCCCACTAGCGGGGGAGCAGTACTTC
>.|few|TRBJ1-2|TRBV28
CASSSAAGRYGYTF
TGTGCCAGCAGCTCCGCCGCGGGGCGTTATGGCTACACCTTC
>.|few|TRBJ2-7|TRBV27
CASSFSLGTVSYEQYF
TGTGCCAGCAGTTTTTCCTTAGGGACTGTCTCCTACGAGCAGTACTTC
>TRBD2|.|TRBJ2-7|TRBV27
CASRGLALYEQYF
TGTGCCAGCAGGGGACTAGCGCTTTATGAGCAGTACTTC
>TRBD1|.|TRBJ2-6|TRBV27
CASFGQGFAGANVLTF
TGTGCCAGCTTTGGACAGGGCTTCGCTGGGGCCAACGTCCTGACTTTC
>TRBD2|.|TRBJ2-5|TRBV18
CASSPGGLVSETQYF
TGTGCCAGCTCACCAGGGGGACTAGTATCGGAGACCCAGTACTTC
>.|few|TRBJ1-3|TRBV28
CASSTGSRSGNTIYF
TGTGCCAGCAGTACAGGGTCGCGCTCTGGAAACACCATATATTTT
>TRBD1|few|TRBJ2-2|TRBV5-6
CASSSQTGGYTGELFF
TGTGCCAGCAGCTCGCAGACAGGGGGATACACCGGGGAGCTGTTTTTT
>.|.|TRBJ2-3|TRBV5-4
CASTIGQVVTDTQYF
TGTGCCAGCACAATTGGCCAGGTGGTCACAGATACGCAGTATTTT
>TRBD2|.|TRBJ2-5|TRBV4-1
CASSQDPLTSGAQETQYF
TGCGCCAGCAGCCAAGATCCCCTGACTAGCGGGGCTCAAGAGACCCAGTACTTC
>.|few|TRBJ1-5|TRBV27
CASSLRLGRDQPQHF
TGTGCCAGCAGTTTACGTCTGGGCAGGGATCAGCCCCAGCATTTT
>TRBD2|.|TRBJ2-2|TRBV7-3
CASSRAGGPNGELFF
TGTGCCAGCAGCCGAGCGGGAGGGCCCAACGGGGAGCTGTTTTTT
>TRBD1|few|TRBJ1-1|TRBV19
CASTEGARAFF
TGTGCCAGTACCGAGGGGGCGCGAGCTTTCTTT
>TRBD2|.|TRBJ2-3|TRBV30
CAWKLAGGDTQYF
TGTGCCTGGAAGCTAGCGGGGGGGGATACGCAGTATTTT
>.|few|TRBJ2-3|TRBV7-3
CASPLPGEYTQYF
TGTGCCAGCCCCCTCCCGGGGGAGTATACGCAGTATTTT
>.|few|TRBJ1-5|TRBV11-2
CASSLGTWEPQHF
TGTGCCAGCAGCTTAGGGACTTGGGAGCCCCAGCATTTT
>.|few|TRBJ2-7|TRBV7-2
CASSLYLRGGAYEQYF
TGTGCCAGCAGCTTATATTTAAGGGGGGGAGCCTACGAGCAGTACTTC
>.|.|TRBJ2-2|TRBV7-3
CASKGVANTGELFF
TGTGCCAGCAAGGGAGTAGCAAACACCGGGGAGCTGTTTTTT
>.|few|TRBJ1-4|TRBV6-1
CASSGRWSRNEKLFF
TGTGCCAGCAGTGGACGATGGAGCCGTAATGAAAAACTGTTTTTT
>.|few|TRBJ2-1|TRBV5-1
CASSLAGTPNEQFF
TGCGCCAGCAGCTTGGCGGGGACTCCTAACGAGCAGTTCTTC
>TRBD2|.|TRBJ2-7|TRBV28
CASTLGGGSYEQYF
TGTGCCAGCACCCTCGGCGGGGGTTCCTACGAGCAGTACTTC
>.|.|TRBJ2-7|TRBV28
CASNPGGRVNEQYF
TGTGCCAGCAACCCCGGGGGGCGGGTAAACGAGCAGTACTTC
>.|.|TRBJ2-2|TRBV27
CASTGTNTGELFF
TGTGCCAGCACCGGGACTAACACCGGGGAGCTGTTTTTT
>TRBD1|few|TRBJ1-4|TRBV5-8
CASSMGQGRLAEKLFF
TGTGCCAGCAGCATGGGACAGGGGAGACTGGCGGAAAAACTGTTTTTT
>TRBD1|.|TRBJ1-1|TRBV15
CATSRPFRDRGNTEAFF
TGTGCCACCAGCAGACCATTTAGGGACAGGGGAAACACTGAAGCTTTCTTT
>.|few|TRBJ2-5|TRBV7-3
CASSLYPGVSMETQYF
TGTGCCAGCAGCTTATATCCAGGGGTCTCAATGGAGACCCAGTACTTC
>.|once|TRBJ1-5|TRBV6-6
CASSYPVQGGNQPQHF
TGTGCCAGCAGTTACCCAGTACAAGGGGGCAATCAGCCCCAGCATTTT
>.|few|TRBJ2-5|TRBV5-1
CASSGGLSQETQYF
TGCGCCAGCAGCGGGGGACTTTCACAAGAGACCCAGTACTTC
>TRBD1|.|TRBJ2-7|TRBV2
CATLRGQGYEQYF
TGTGCCACCTTAAGGGGGCAGGGCTACGAGCAGTACTTC
>.|few|TRBJ2-2|TRBV10-3
CAISETRTENTGELFF
TGTGCCATCAGTGAAACCCGGACAGAAAACACCGGGGAGCTGTTTTTT
>.|.|TRBJ1-1|TRBV7-8
CASSFGNTEAFF
TGTGCCAGCAGCTTTGGCAACACTGAAGCTTTCTTT
>.|few|TRBJ2-2|TRBV4-3
CASSQDRWGPTNTGELFF
TGCGCCAGCAGCCAAGATCGTTGGGGCCCCACGAACACCGGGGAGCTGTTTTTT
>TRBD1|.|TRBJ1-2|TRBV6-5
CASKKGQGYGYTF
TGTGCCAGCAAGAAGGGACAGGGCTATGGCTACACCTTC
>TRBD1|few|TRBJ1-3|TRBV2
CASIKETGVRNTIYF
TGTGCCAGCATAAAGGAGACAGGGGTTAGAAACACCATATATTTT
>.|few|TRBJ2-1|TRBV30
CAWTTRAEQFF
TGTGCCTGGACAACCAGGGCTGAGCAGTTCTTC
>TRBD1|few|TRBJ1-3|TRBV29-1
CSVYRGTGNTIYF
TGCAGCGTGTACAGGGGGACTGGAAACACCATATATTTT
>.|.|TRBJ1-1|TRBV6-5
CASSYSTRTRTEAFF
TGTGCCAGCAGTTACTCGACCCGGACTAGGACTGAAGCTTTCTTT
>TRBD2|few|TRBJ2-2|TRBV28
CASSLPSGMNTGELFF
TGTGCCAGCAGTTTACCCAGCGGGATGAACACCGGGGAGCTGTTTTTT
>.|few|TRBJ2-5|TRBV5-1
CASSLDGAGETQYF
TGCGCCAGCAGCTTGGATGGGGCTGGGGAGACCCAGTACTTC
>.|.|TRBJ1-2|TRBV6-5
CAAWSLPFYGYTF
TGTGCCGCTTGGAGCCTCCCCTTCTATGGCTACACCTTC
>.|.|TRBJ1-3|TRBV6-1
CASSDAGVGSGNTIYF
TGTGCCAGCAGTGATGCGGGGGTCGGCTCTGGAAACACCATATATTTT
>.|.|TRBJ1-2|TRBV30
CAWSVSDNYGYTF
TGTGCCTGGAGTGTAAGCGATAACTATGGCTACACCTTC
>.|.|TRBJ2-7|TRBV28
CASSLPAGTDDEQYF
TGTGCCAGCAGCCTGCCAGCGGGTACCGACGACGAGCAGTACTTC
>TRBD1|.|TRBJ2-7|TRBV9
CASSVDRGREQYF
TGTGCCAGCAGCGTCGACAGGGGGCGCGAGCAGTACTTC
>TRBD1|.|TRBJ1-1|TRBV30
CAWGRGQGYEAFF
TGTGCCTGGGGAAGGGGACAGGGGTATGAAGCTTTCTTT
>.|.|TRBJ2-1|TRBV11-3
CASSLVGVAGEQFF
TGTGCCAGCAGCTTAGTCGGTGTTGCGGGGGAGCAGTTCTTC
>TRBD1|few|TRBJ1-2|TRBV29-1
CSAGIDRGSRYGYTF
TGCAGCGCTGGGATCGACAGGGGCTCTCGGTATGGCTACACCTTC
>.|.|TRBJ1-2|TRBV9
CASSAMGGGYTF
TGTGCCAGCAGCGCCATGGGGGGGGGCTACACCTTC
>TRBD1|few|TRBJ2-2|TRBV19
CASSRDRVSNTGELFF
TGTGCCAGTAGTCGGGACAGGGTATCGAACACCGGGGAGCTGTTTTTT
>.|few|TRBJ2-7|TRBV11-2
CASSPWLAGTTYEQYF
TGTGCCAGCAGCCCTTGGCTCGCGGGAACCACCTACGAGCAGTACTTC
>TRBD2|many|TRBJ2-7|TRBV6-5
CASSYSSPTSGYEQYF
TGTGCCAGCAGTTACTCCTCCCCTACTAGCGGCTACGAGCAGTACTTC